This T cell receptor beta chain was retrieved from a study of T cells in localized non-small cell lung cancer. Comment on this clone: Its target is unknown.

This CDR3 is built from 13 residues. The germline gives CDR1 GTSNPN, CDR2 SVGIG (reference sequence). The ends were cut back, 1 base at V and 1 base at J, with 7 bases in the middle. Findings and caveats of the study: Sequence data derive from only one tumor region, so heterogeneity remains possible. Adjacent lung tissue had a median approximately 57 of the top 100 clones found in the tumor. Uninvolved nearby lung showed the greatest T cell clonality, exceeding that found in tumor.

Clones were read by immunoSEQ multiplex PCR, and TCRdb kept only the in-frame ones, dropping some. In the table there are roughly 35,000 clones, 93% of which are singletons. This specimen was peripheral blood, taken before any cancer treatment. The sequence was collected from a female donor of 60 years or more with stage I lung adenocarcinoma. The rearrangement joins TRBV30 to TRBJ1-1; D is possibly TRBD1 (5 bases). The CDR3 coding sequence is TGTGCCTGGAGTGAGACAGCGAACACTGAAGCTTTCTTT. Its translation is CAWSETANTEAFF.